This T cell receptor (beta chain) comes out of a study of cytomegalovirus exposure and HLA in healthy donors. Germline V gene data show CDR1 as SGHAT and CDR2 as FQNNGV. The CDR3 consists of 16 residues. Trimming shortened V by 0 bases and J by 2 bases, and 11 bases separated the two germline ends. Both 60 Vbeta primers and 13 Jbeta primers went into the PCR. Here immunoSEQ multiplex PCR was the method, and the copy in TCRdb shows in-frame clones only, minus some. Of approximately 100,000 clones listed, 79% are singletons. The V gene is TRBV11-2, the J gene TRBJ2-1; weak D call: TRBD1 (6 bases). Sequenced sample: PBMCs. This clonotype was obtained from a female donor in good health and CMV-seropositive. CDR3 region: CASSLETAGAYNEQFF. CDR3 nucleotides: TGTGCCAGCAGCTTAGAAACGGCAGGGGCCTACAATGAGCAGTTCTTC.